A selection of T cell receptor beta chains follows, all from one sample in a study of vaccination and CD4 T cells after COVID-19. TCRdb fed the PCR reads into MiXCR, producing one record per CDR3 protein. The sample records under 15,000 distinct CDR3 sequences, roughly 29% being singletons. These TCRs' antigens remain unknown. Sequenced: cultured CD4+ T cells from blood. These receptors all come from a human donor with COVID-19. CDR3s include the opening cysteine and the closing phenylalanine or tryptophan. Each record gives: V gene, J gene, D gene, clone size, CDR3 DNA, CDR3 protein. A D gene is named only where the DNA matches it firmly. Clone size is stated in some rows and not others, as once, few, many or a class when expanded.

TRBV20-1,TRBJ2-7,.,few,TGCAGTGCTAGCGAGGGAGGGGGGAGCGACGAGCAGTACTTC,CSASEGGGSDEQYF
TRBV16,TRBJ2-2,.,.,TGTGCCAGCAGCCAATCAGGGTTAAGCACCGGGGAGCTGTTTTTT,CASSQSGLSTGELFF
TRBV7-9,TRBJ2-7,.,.,TGTGCCAGCAGCTCGATTGGGGGCCGAACCTACGAGCAGTACTTC,CASSSIGGRTYEQYF
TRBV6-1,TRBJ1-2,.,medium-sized,TGTGCCAGCAGACGAAAGGAATATGGCTACACCTTC,CASRRKEYGYTF
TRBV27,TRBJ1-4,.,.,TGTGCCAGCAGTTCCAGCGCAACTAATGAAAAACTGTTTTTT,CASSSSATNEKLFF
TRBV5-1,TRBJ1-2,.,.,TGCGCCAGCAGCTACCAAGGGGATGCCTATGGCTACACCTTC,CASSYQGDAYGYTF
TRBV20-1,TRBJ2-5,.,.,TGCAGTGCTAGAAAACCCGGGGGCCAAGAGACCCAGTACTTC,CSARKPGGQETQYF
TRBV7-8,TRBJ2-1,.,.,TGTGCCAGCAGCCTTCCGCGCCGGTTTAGCTCCTACAATGAGCAGTTCTTC,CASSLPRRFSSYNEQFF
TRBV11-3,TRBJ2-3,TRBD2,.,TGTGCCAGCAGCCCCCCTCGCGGACTAGCGGGGGGGCCATCAGATACGCAGTATTTT,CASSPPRGLAGGPSDTQYF
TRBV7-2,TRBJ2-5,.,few,TGTGCCAGCAGCAGACTGGGGGCGAGGTCCCAAAAAGAGACCCAGTACTTC,CASSRLGARSQKETQYF
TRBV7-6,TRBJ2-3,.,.,TGTGCCAGCAGCTTAGCGCCAGATGCGCAGTATTTT,CASSLAPDAQYF
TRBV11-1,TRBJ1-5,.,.,TGTGCCAGCAGCTTCTATACCCGCAATCAGCCCCAGCATTTT,CASSFYTRNQPQHF
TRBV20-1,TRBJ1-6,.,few,TGCAGCTTAGTGGTCGGGACACAGAATTCACCCCTCCACTTT,CSLVVGTQNSPLHF
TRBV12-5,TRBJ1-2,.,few,TGTGCTAGTGGTTTGGCCCCCCAGCGGCGATTGGGCTATGGCTACACCTTC,CASGLAPQRRLGYGYTF
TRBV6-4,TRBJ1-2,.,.,TGTGCCAGCAGTGACTTCTCTACAGGGATGGATGGCTACACCTTC,CASSDFSTGMDGYTF
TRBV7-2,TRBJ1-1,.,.,TGTGCCAGCAGCTTAGGGGTTACTGAAGCTTTCTTT,CASSLGVTEAFF
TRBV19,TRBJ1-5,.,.,TGTGCCAGTAGGGTTCGGGATCAGCCCCAGCATTTT,CASRVRDQPQHF
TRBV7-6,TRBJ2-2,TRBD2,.,TGTGCCAGCAGCCCCTGGGGCCCGGGGGGCGGGGAGCTGTTTTTT,CASSPWGPGGGELFF
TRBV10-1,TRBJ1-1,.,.,TGCGCCAGCAGTGTCGGGGGCGGAGGCGCTGAAGCTTTCTTT,CASSVGGGGAEAFF
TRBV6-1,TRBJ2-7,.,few,TGTGCCAGCAGGGACGACGCGGGGGCCGTCTACGAGCAGTACTTC,CASRDDAGAVYEQYF
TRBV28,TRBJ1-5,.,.,TGTGCCAGTGGACCTAGCAATCAGCCCCAGCATTTT,CASGPSNQPQHF
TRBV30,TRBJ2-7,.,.,TGTGCCTGGCCGGGAAGCTCCTACGAGCAGTACTTC,CAWPGSSYEQYF
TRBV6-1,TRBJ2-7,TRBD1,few,TGTGCCAGCAACCCGGGACAGGTGAACGAGCAGTACTTC,CASNPGQVNEQYF
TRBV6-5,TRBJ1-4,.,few,TGTGCCAGCAGTTCCTACCGGAGACAGAGTAATGAAAAACTGTTTTTT,CASSSYRRQSNEKLFF
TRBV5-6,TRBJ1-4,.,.,TGTGCCAGCAGCTTGGCCCTATACGACAAAAATACTAATGAAAAACTGTTTTTT,CASSLALYDKNTNEKLFF
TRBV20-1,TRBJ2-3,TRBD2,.,TGCAGTGCCCCACTAGCGGTTACGGGCACAGATACGCAGTATTTT,CSAPLAVTGTDTQYF
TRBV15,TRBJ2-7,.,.,TGTGCCACCAGCAGAGATCAGGGATACGAGCAGTACTTC,CATSRDQGYEQYF
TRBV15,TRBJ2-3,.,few,TGTGCCACCAGCAGACCCGGGACTTCTAGCACAGATACGCAGTATTTT,CATSRPGTSSTDTQYF
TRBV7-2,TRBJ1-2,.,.,TGTGCCAGCAGCTTAGAGTGGGCAGGCTCCAACTATGGCTACACCTTC,CASSLEWAGSNYGYTF
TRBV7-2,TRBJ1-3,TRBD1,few,TGTGCCAGCAGCTTACGGCGCGACAGGGGTGGAAACACCATATATTTT,CASSLRRDRGGNTIYF
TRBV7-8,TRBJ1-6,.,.,TGTGCCAGCAGCCTCGCCCGGTATAATTCACCCCTCCACTTT,CASSLARYNSPLHF
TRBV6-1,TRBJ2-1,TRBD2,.,TGTGCCAGCAGCGTGAGCGGGGGGGGCGTCTATGAGCAGTTCTTC,CASSVSGGGVYEQFF
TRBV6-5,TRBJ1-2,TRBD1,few,TGTGCCAGCAGTTACGGGACAGGAGCTAACTATGGCTACACCTTC,CASSYGTGANYGYTF
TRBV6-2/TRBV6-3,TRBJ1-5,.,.,TGTGCCAGCAGTTACTCGACTGGGGATCAGCCCCAGCATTTT,CASSYSTGDQPQHF
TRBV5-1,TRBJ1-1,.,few,TGCGCCAGCAGCCCAGGAGGGGTAACGGTGGCTTTCTTT,CASSPGGVTVAFF
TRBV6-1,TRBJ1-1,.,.,TGTGCCAGCAGCTTCAGAGCGGGGGGGGCTAGGACTGAAGCTTTCTTT,CASSFRAGGARTEAFF
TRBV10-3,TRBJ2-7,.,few,TGTGCCTCGGGACCGAGCTCCTACGAGCAGTACTTC,CASGPSSYEQYF
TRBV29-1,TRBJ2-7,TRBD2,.,TGCAGCGTGCCGGGACTAGCCGCTGGGAGCGAGCAGTACTTC,CSVPGLAAGSEQYF
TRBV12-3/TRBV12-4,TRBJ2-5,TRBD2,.,TGTGCCAGCAGTTTCCCCCAACTAGCGGGGGACCAAGAGACCCAGTACTTC,CASSFPQLAGDQETQYF
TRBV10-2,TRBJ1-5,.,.,TGCGCCAGCAAGGGAGATGGCAATCAGCCCCAGCATTTT,CASKGDGNQPQHF
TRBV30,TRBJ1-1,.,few,TGTGCCTGGCTACAGGAGAACACTGAAGCTTTCTTT,CAWLQENTEAFF
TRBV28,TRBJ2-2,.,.,TGTGCCAGCAGTCCCCACGGCGGGGAGCTGTTTTTT,CASSPHGGELFF
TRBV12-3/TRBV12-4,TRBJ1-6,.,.,TGTGCCAGCAGTTTAGGGACAAGTAATAATTCACCCCTCCACTTT,CASSLGTSNNSPLHF
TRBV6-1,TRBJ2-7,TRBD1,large,TGTGCCGTCCGGGACAGGGATTACGAGCAGTACTTC,CAVRDRDYEQYF
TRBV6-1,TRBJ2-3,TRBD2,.,TGTGCCAGCAGTGGTACAGCTAGCGGGGGGCTTCTGGATGCGCAGTATTTT,CASSGTASGGLLDAQYF
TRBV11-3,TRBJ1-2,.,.,TGTGCCAGCAGGTCTAGTGGTAGAGATGGCTACACCTTC,CASRSSGRDGYTF
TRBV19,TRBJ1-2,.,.,TGTGCCCCTAAGTCGACAGATGAATCCTTCGTCTATGGCTACACCTTC,CAPKSTDESFVYGYTF
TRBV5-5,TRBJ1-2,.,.,TGTGCCAGCAGCTTGGTAGGGGAGTATGGCTACACCTTC,CASSLVGEYGYTF